This TCR beta chain was recorded in a study of shared clonotypes between healthy human individuals. Trimming shortened V by 4 bases and J by 2 bases, and 12 bases separated the two germline ends. The CDR3 is 15 residues long. Germline CDR1 reads KGHSH; CDR2 reads LQKENI. This table comes from immunoSEQ multiplex PCR, and its TCRdb copy is limited to in-frame clones, with some not included. The table includes about 2.4 million clones, around nine tenths detected once. The chain links TRBV18 to TRBJ1-5; D uncertain. This TCR was sampled from a man younger than 35 in good health. What was sequenced was naive CD4+ T cells sorted from blood. Subset here: CD45RA+ positively selected. CDR3: CASSLNEPGNQPQHF. For the CDR3, the DNA is TGTGCCAGCTCACTCAACGAACCAGGCAATCAGCCCCAGCATTTT. The complete variable domain, with remaining parts taken from reference TRBV18 and TRBJ1-5, reads NAGVMQNPRHLVRRRGQEARLRCSPMKGHSHVYWYRQLPEEGLKFMVYLQKENIIDESGMPKERFSAEFPKEGPSILRIQQVVRGDSAAYFCASSLNEPGNQPQHFGDGTRLSIL.